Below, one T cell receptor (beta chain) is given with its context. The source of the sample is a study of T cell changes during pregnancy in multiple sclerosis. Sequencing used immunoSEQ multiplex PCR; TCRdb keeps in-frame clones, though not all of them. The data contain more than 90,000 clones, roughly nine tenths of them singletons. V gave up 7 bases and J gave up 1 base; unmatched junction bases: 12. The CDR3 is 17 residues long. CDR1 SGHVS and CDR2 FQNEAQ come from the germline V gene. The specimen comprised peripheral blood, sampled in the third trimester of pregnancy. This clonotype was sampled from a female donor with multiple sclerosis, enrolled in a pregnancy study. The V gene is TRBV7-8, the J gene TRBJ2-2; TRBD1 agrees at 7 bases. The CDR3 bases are TGTGCCAGCACCCCCAACCGGAACAGGGGGAACACCGGGGAGCTGTTTTTT. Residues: CASTPNRNRGNTGELFF.